Included here is one T cell receptor (beta chain) sequence, with context. The data stem from a study of shared clonotypes between healthy human individuals. Per sorted-subset replicate PCR, input was roughly 200 ng DNA, representing about 30,000 T cell genomes. Study processing details: Junction-only sequences without quality scores were provided by ImmunoSEQ, so filtering was different. Some clones are missing from TCRdb's copy, which holds only in-frame ones; the method was immunoSEQ multiplex PCR. That table furnishes V, J and clone size, whereas the DNA furnished D and trimming. The sample records 700,000 to 950,000 clones, 95% to 97% being singletons. Germline V gives CDR1 SGHVS, CDR2 FQNEAQ. This CDR3 comprises 15 residues. J gave up 1 base and V 4 bases, and 5 bases lay outside the gene matches. Naivety among CD8 cells was defined by CD45RO negativity and positive CCR7 selection, thereby excluding terminally differentiated effector memory CD45RA+ cells. Each donor was a Caucasian adult residing in Nashville, Tennessee.

The source material was naive CD8+ T cells sorted from blood. The TCR was taken from a man aged 30-40 years in good health. The chain employs TRBV7-8 and TRBJ1-1; 8 nucleotides match TRBD1. The CDR3: CASSYPQGANTEAFF. The DNA for the CDR3 is TGTGCCAGCAGCTACCCCCAGGGGGCGAACACTGAAGCTTTCTTT.